The 27 T cell receptor beta chains below come from one sample, sequenced in a study of T cells in localized non-small cell lung cancer. The protocol was immunoSEQ multiplex PCR, while the TCRdb copy is restricted to in-frame clones and leaves out a portion. This sample carries roughly 11,000 clones, more than 70% of them seen once, and the ten largest clones take roughly 22%. The sequenced sample was peripheral blood, obtained before any cancer treatment. The receptor source for this set is a male donor aged 60 or older with stage I lung adenocarcinoma.

The chain combines TRBV6-5 with TRBJ2-2; D is uncertain. Trimming took off 1 base at V and 1 base at J, with 1 base between the two ends. CDR3 length equals 13 residues. Germline assignment: CDR1 MNHEY and CDR2 SVGAGI. The CDR3 DNA is TGTGCCAGCAGTTACTGGAACACCGGGGAGCTGTTTTTT. It yields the protein CASSYWNTGELFF.

The chain combines TRBV14 with TRBJ2-7; tentative D call: TRBD2 (6 bases). Germline CDR1 is SGHDN and CDR2 is FVKESK. Trimming stripped 4 bases from V and 0 bases from J, with 16 bases between. CDR3 length: 16 amino acids. The CDR3 bases are TGTGCCAGCAGCCCTCGAGGTGGGGGGAGCTCCTACGAGCAGTACTTC. Residues: CASSPRGGGSSYEQYF.

V gene TRBV30 combines with J gene TRBJ2-7; D is unresolved. The germline V gene has CDR1 GTSNPN and CDR2 SVGIG (reference sequence). This CDR3 is 11 amino acids long. V was clipped by 2 bases and J by 3 bases, with 5 bases between them. The DNA of the CDR3 is TGTGCCTGGAGTAAGCTCTACGAGCAGTACTTC. It translates to CAWSKLYEQYF.

This clone appeared a few times. The chain carries TRBV7-8 and TRBJ2-1, with a possible D match to TRBD2 (5 bases). V gave up 7 bases and J gave up 5 bases, with 18 bases separating them. Germline CDR1 SGHVS, CDR2 FQNEAQ. The CDR3 covers 15 residues. The CDR3 nucleotides read TGTGCCAGCACTAGCTCTGGGATTGTCAACAATGAGCAGTTCTTC. Translation gives CASTSSGIVNNEQFF.

To note about this clone: The junction shows a germline mismatch at one end, possibly a read error. This chain joins TRBV10-3 and TRBJ1-2; perhaps TRBD1 as D (5 bases). The CDR3 loop spans 13 amino acids. Germline CDR1 reads ENHRY; CDR2 reads SYGVKD. The CDR3 DNA reads TGTGCCAGCAGTGGGGCGGGAAACTATGGCTACACCTTC. Translation gives CASSGAGNYGYTF.

The sample holds one count of this clone. The chain joins TRBV5-1 to TRBJ1-3; D is unresolved. Germline assignment: CDR1 SGHRS and CDR2 YFSETQ. This CDR3 contains 15 residues. Between the trimmed V and J ends, which lost 2 bases and 0 bases, there was a span of 9 bases. This chain's CDR3 is CASSLGAASGNTIYF. DNA for the CDR3: TGCGCCAGCAGCTTAGGAGCAGCCTCTGGAAACACCATATATTTT.

CDR3 residues: CASSLTSGPYEQYF. The CDR3, as DNA: TGTGCCAGCAGCTTGACCTCGGGCCCCTACGAGCAGTACTTC. This sequence joins TRBV11-3 and TRBJ2-7; no reliable D call. The V end was cut by 3 bases, the J end by 2 bases, with 11 bases between. CDR1 SGHNT and CDR2 YENEEA come from the germline V gene. The CDR3 consists of 14 residues.

This chain joins TRBV6-6 and TRBJ1-5; D is unclear. This CDR3 spans 14 amino acids. Trimming left V 6 bases short and J 2 bases short, with 11 bases between. Germline assignment: CDR1 MNHNY and CDR2 SVGAGI (reference sequence). CDR3 nucleotide sequence: TGTGCCAGCAGGCCTGGATCGGGCAATCAGCCCCAGCATTTT. It translates to CASRPGSGNQPQHF.

This rearrangement joins TRBV7-2 to TRBJ2-7, with TRBD1 identical over 8 bases. The CDR3 length is 16 residues. The V gene end was trimmed by 5 bases and the J gene end by 4 bases; junction bases not matched to a gene: 13. Per germline, CDR1 SGHTA and CDR2 FQGNSA. The DNA of the CDR3 is TGTGCCAGCAGCCGCGACTCGCAGGGGGCGCATTACGAGCAGTACTTC. It specifies CASSRDSQGAHYEQYF. The whole variable domain, filled in from reference TRBV7-2 and TRBJ2-7, reads GAGVSQSPSNKVTEKGKDVELRCDPISGHTALYWYRQSLGQGLEFLIYFQGNSAPDKSGLPSDRFSAERTGGSVSTLTIQRTQQEDSAVYLCASSRDSQGAHYEQYFGPGTRLTVT.

The gene calls are TRBV6-6 and TRBJ1-5, with D possibly being TRBD1 (6 bases). Per the germline V gene, CDR1 is MNHNY and CDR2 is SVGAGI (reference sequence). V gave up 8 bases and J gave up 6 bases, with 20 bases separating them. The CDR3 spans 15 residues. CDR3 sequence reads: CASGLTTGGVQPQHF. In DNA, the CDR3 is TGTGCCAGCGGTTTGACGACAGGAGGAGTTCAGCCCCAGCATTTT.

The CDR3 loop reads CASSLNSIRDRAGEQYF. CDR3 DNA sequence: TGTGCCAGCAGCCTTAATTCCATCCGGGACAGGGCTGGGGAGCAGTACTTC. This rearrangement joins TRBV5-4 to TRBJ2-7, with 9 bases identical to TRBD1. There are 17 residues in the CDR3. The trim removed 4 bases at V and 7 bases at J, leaving 18 bases unmatched. Germline loops: CDR1 SGHNT, CDR2 YYREEE (reference sequence).

This chain joins TRBV6-1 and TRBJ1-2; D is perhaps TRBD1 (5 bases). Germline loops: CDR1 MNHNS, CDR2 SASEGT. The CDR3 runs to 13 residues. Trimming removed 7 bases at V and 5 bases at J, with 14 bases between. CDR3 coding DNA: TGTGCCAGCATCGTCTCGGGGGAGTATGGCTACACCTTC. Its translation: CASIVSGEYGYTF.

The table lists this clone with a count of one. The V call is TRBV6-1, the J call TRBJ2-5; 14 bases are a match to TRBD2. In germline, CDR1 is MNHNS, CDR2 SASEGT. This CDR3 contains 15 residues. The V segment lost 6 bases and the J segment 6 bases; nucleotides outside the gene matches: 6. This CDR3 reads CASRTGTSGGKTQYF. The CDR3 nucleotides are TGTGCCAGCAGAACCGGGACTAGCGGGGGAAAGACCCAGTACTTC.

As regards this clone: The same CDR3 arises from other DNA sequences in this sample as well. The J gene is TRBJ1-1, the V gene TRBV4-1; TRBD1 aligns across 8 bases. V dropped 3 bases and J dropped 1; count of bases not matched to a gene: 16. The CDR3 totals 19 residues. Germline CDR1 is MGHRA and CDR2 is YSYEKL. The CDR3 sequence: CASSHSRDRSVSENTEAFF. CDR3 in DNA: TGCGCCAGCAGCCATTCCCGGGACAGGAGCGTTTCAGAGAACACTGAAGCTTTCTTT.

This sequence joins TRBV25-1 and TRBJ1-2, with D unclear. The CDR3 is 15 amino acids. Germline V gives CDR1 MGHDK, CDR2 SYGVNS. Trimming pared 1 base from V and 4 bases from J, leaving 13 bases between. The CDR3 reads CASSEWEDSIYGYTF. In DNA form, the CDR3 reads TGTGCCAGCAGTGAATGGGAGGACTCCATCTATGGCTACACCTTC.

The chain couples TRBV2 to TRBJ2-5, with D unresolved. The germline gives CDR1 SNHLY, CDR2 FYNNEI. With 4 bases removed from V and 5 bases from J, the gap between germline ends came to 5 bases. The CDR3 has 11 amino acids. The chain's CDR3 is CASSGLETQYF. The DNA for the CDR3 is TGTGCCAGCAGTGGTTTGGAGACCCAGTACTTC.

This sequence joins TRBV27 and TRBJ1-3, with D possibly TRBD1 on 6 matching bases. The ends were cut back, 0 bases at V and 4 bases at J, with 13 bases in the middle. CDR3 length: 16 amino acids. Germline CDR1 is MNHEY and CDR2 is SMNVEV (reference sequence). The CDR3 nucleotides are TGTGCCAGCAGTTTATCGGTCGGGGGGCTCGGAAACACCATATATTTT. It specifies CASSLSVGGLGNTIYF.

The chain uses TRBV6-5 and TRBJ2-5; 11 bases fit TRBD2. This CDR3 region has 15 residues. Germline V gene data show CDR1 as MNHEY and CDR2 as SVGAGI. V gave up 2 bases and J gave up 3 bases; unmatched junction bases: 2. The DNA of the CDR3 is TGTGCCAGCAGTTACCTACTAGCGGGGGAAGAGACCCAGTACTTC. Encoded protein: CASSYLLAGEETQYF.

This sequence joins TRBV5-1 and TRBJ1-3; TRBD1 might be the D (5 bases). Germline V gene data show CDR1 as SGHRS and CDR2 as YFSETQ. Trimming shortened V by 5 bases and J by 5 bases, and 26 bases separated the two germline ends. The CDR3 has 18 residues. The CDR3 loop reads CASSLMTGTANSRNTIYF. In nucleotides, the CDR3 is TGCGCCAGCAGTCTTATGACCGGGACGGCGAACTCCAGAAACACCATATATTTT.

This clone was found once. The chain combines TRBV28 with TRBJ1-5, with 10 bases matching TRBD1. The CDR3 contains 15 residues. V dropped 6 bases and J dropped 5; count of bases not matched to a gene: 7. Germline V gives CDR1 MDHEN, CDR2 SYDVKM. DNA for the CDR3: TGTGCCAGCAGCCCGGGAGGACAGGGGGATCAGCCCCAGCATTTT. Protein: CASSPGGQGDQPQHF.

This chain links TRBV4-1 with TRBJ2-5, with D hard to call. Trimming cost V 0 bases and J 5 bases, with 7 bases left between them. This CDR3 comprises 13 residues. Germline CDR1 and CDR2: MGHRA and YSYEKL. CDR3 protein: CASSQESHETQYF. The CDR3 DNA reads TGCGCCAGCAGCCAAGAGAGTCATGAGACCCAGTACTTC.

V is TRBV5-6 and J is TRBJ1-1, with D unclear. The germline V and J ends were trimmed by 6 bases and 1 base, with 13 bases remaining between them. Germline V CDR1 and CDR2: SGHDT, YYEEEE. The CDR3 totals 14 residues. CDR3 protein: CASTPTHRNTEAFF. CDR3 in DNA: TGTGCCAGCACCCCGACACACAGGAACACTGAAGCTTTCTTT.

The chain links TRBV11-3 to TRBJ1-1; 9 bases match TRBD1. Unmatched junction bases numbered 14, after V lost 8 bases and J lost 4 bases. The CDR3 runs to 16 residues. CDR1 is SGHNT and CDR2 is YENEEA in the germline V gene. The CDR3 loop reads CASQPGQGSSSTEAFF. In DNA form, the CDR3 reads TGTGCCAGCCAACCGGGACAGGGCAGTAGTAGCACTGAAGCTTTCTTT.

The gene calls are TRBV6-1 and TRBJ2-7; 7 bases align to TRBD1. Germline V gene lookup returns CDR1 MNHNS and CDR2 SASEGT. The CDR3 sequence is 14 residues long. V lost 6 bases to trimming and J lost 7 bases; unmatched junction nucleotides: 12. CDR3 sequence reads: CASRTGSVAGEQYF. CDR3 nucleotides: TGTGCCAGCAGGACAGGGTCGGTGGCGGGTGAGCAGTACTTC.

The chain links TRBV5-1 to TRBJ1-4; tentative D call: TRBD1 (5 bases). This CDR3 region has 15 residues. Germline-derived CDR1 and CDR2 are SGHRS and YFSETQ. Trimming pared 4 bases from V and 8 bases from J, leaving 18 bases between. The CDR3: CASSPGVDRGEKLFF. CDR3 coding DNA: TGCGCCAGCAGCCCTGGGGTGGACCGGGGCGAAAAACTGTTTTTT.

V and J are TRBV11-3 and TRBJ2-1; 13 bases are shared with TRBD2. The CDR3 consists of 16 residues. Germline-derived CDR1 and CDR2 are SGHNT and YENEEA. V was clipped by 5 bases and J by 2 bases; unmatched bases: 3. CDR3 DNA sequence: TGTGCCAGCAGCCCCGGACTAGCGGGGGCCTACAATGAGCAGTTCTTC. As protein: CASSPGLAGAYNEQFF.

V usage is TRBV28 and J usage is TRBJ2-5, with 10 nucleotides matching TRBD1. The CDR3 loop spans 13 amino acids. With 11 bases clipped from V and 5 bases from J, the junction kept 8 bases outside the gene matches. Per the germline V gene, CDR1 is MDHEN and CDR2 is SYDVKM. This CDR3 is CAAKTGGAETQYF. The CDR3 DNA follows: TGTGCCGCAAAGACAGGGGGCGCGGAGACCCAGTACTTC.